What follows describes a single T cell receptor beta chain. These data come from a study of PD-L1 blockade in urothelial cancer. For the study at large: There were a median of approximately 140,000 T cells in blood samples.

The CDR3 loop spans 15 amino acids. In germline, CDR1 is SGHTA, CDR2 FQGNSA. The ends lost 4 bases at V and 0 bases at J; junction bases unmatched: 4. Templates that were synthetic TCR analogs were spiked into each PCR. Repertoires were generated with immunoSEQ multiplex PCR, while TCRdb's copy carries only in-frame clones and drops some. This sample yields some 67,000 clones, of which about 89% are seen a single time; approximately 3.5% belongs to the top ten. The chain combines TRBV7-2 with TRBJ1-2; the match to TRBD1 covers 8 bases. This clonotype was obtained from a man aged 55 to 70 with urothelial cancer. The sequenced sample was PBMCs, obtained around atezolizumab (anti-PD-L1) treatment. CDR3 region: CASSSGQGANYGYTF. The CDR3 nucleotides are TGTGCCAGCAGCTCCGGACAGGGAGCTAACTATGGCTACACCTTC.